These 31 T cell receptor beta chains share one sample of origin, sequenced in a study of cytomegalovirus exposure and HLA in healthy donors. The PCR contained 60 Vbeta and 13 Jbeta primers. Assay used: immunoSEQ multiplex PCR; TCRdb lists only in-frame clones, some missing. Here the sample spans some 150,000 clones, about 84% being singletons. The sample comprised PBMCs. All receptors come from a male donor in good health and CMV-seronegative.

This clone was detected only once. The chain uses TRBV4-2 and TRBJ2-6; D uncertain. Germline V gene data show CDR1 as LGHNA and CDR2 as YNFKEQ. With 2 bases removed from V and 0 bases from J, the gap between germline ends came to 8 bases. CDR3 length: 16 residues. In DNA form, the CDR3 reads TGTGCCAGCAGCCAATCAGGTCTCTCTGGGGCCAACGTCCTGACTTTC. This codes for CASSQSGLSGANVLTF.

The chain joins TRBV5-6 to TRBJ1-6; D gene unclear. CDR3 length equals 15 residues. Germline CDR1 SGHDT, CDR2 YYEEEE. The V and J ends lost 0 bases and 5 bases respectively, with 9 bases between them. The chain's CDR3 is CASSLGQFNNSPLHF. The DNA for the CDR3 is TGTGCCAGCAGCTTGGGGCAGTTTAATAATTCACCCCTCCACTTT.

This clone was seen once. CDR3 in amino acids: CASSQSGQGRDTQYF. The CDR3 DNA follows: TGTGCCAGCTCTCAATCGGGACAGGGAAGAGATACGCAGTATTTT. The chain carries TRBV6-6 and TRBJ2-3; TRBD1 matches 9 bases. Germline values: CDR1 MNHNY, CDR2 SVGAGI (reference sequence). The J segment lost 5 bases and the V segment lost 8 bases, leaving 11 bases of the junction unmatched. The CDR3 runs 15 residues.

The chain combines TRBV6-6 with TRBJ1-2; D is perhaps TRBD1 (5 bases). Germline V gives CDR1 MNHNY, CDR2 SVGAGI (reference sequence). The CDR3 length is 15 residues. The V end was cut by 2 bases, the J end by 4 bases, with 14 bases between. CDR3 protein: CASSYSGEGIYGYTF. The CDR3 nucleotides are TGTGCCAGCAGTTACAGTGGGGAGGGGATCTATGGCTACACCTTC.

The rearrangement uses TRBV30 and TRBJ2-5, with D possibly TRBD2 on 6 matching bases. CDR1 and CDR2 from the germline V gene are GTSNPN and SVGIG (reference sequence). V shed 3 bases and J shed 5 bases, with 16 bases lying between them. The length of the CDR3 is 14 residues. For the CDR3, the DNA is TGTGCCTGGAGACCGAGCGGGCCGGGCGAGACCCAGTACTTC. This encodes CAWRPSGPGETQYF. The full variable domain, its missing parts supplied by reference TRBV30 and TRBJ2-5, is SQTIHQWPATLVQPVGSPLSLECTVEGTSNPNLYWYRQAAGRGLQLLFYSVGIGQISSEVPQNLSASRPQDRQFILSSKKLLLSDSGFYLCAWRPSGPGETQYFGPGTRLLVL.

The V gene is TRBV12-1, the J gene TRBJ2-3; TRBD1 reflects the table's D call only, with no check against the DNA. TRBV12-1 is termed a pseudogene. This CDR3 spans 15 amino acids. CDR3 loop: CASSSGTASTDTQYF. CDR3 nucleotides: TGTGCCAGCAGCTCTGGGACAGCTTCCACAGATACGCAGTATTTT.

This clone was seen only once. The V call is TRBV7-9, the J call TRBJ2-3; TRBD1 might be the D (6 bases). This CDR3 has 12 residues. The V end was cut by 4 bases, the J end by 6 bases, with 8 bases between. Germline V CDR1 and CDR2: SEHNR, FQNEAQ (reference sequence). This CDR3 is CASSYREDTQYF. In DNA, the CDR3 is TGTGCCAGCAGCTACAGGGAGGATACGCAGTATTTT. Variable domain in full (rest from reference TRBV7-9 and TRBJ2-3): DTGVSQNPRHKITKRGQNVTFRCDPISEHNRLYWYRQTLGQGPEFLTYFQNEAQLEKSRLLSDRFSAERPKGSFSTLEIQRTEQGDSAMYLCASSYREDTQYFGPGTRLTVL.

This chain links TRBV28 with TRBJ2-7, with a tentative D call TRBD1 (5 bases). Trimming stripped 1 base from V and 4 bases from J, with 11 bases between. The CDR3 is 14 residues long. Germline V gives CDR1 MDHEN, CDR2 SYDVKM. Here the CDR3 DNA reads TGTGCCAGCAGTTTATTTGCAGGGATGTACGAGCAGTACTTC. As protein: CASSLFAGMYEQYF. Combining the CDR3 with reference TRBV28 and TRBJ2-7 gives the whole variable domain DVKVTQSSRYLVKRTGEKVFLECVQDMDHENMFWYRQDPGLGLRLIYFSYDVKMKEKGDIPEGYSVSREKKERFSLILESASTNQTSMYLCASSLFAGMYEQYFGPGTRLTVT.

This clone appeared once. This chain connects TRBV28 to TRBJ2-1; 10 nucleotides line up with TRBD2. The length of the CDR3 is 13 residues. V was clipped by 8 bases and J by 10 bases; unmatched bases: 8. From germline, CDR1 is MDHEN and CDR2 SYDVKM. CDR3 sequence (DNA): TGTGCCAGCCGGGGACTAGCGTCCGGGGAGCAGTTCTTC. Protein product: CASRGLASGEQFF.

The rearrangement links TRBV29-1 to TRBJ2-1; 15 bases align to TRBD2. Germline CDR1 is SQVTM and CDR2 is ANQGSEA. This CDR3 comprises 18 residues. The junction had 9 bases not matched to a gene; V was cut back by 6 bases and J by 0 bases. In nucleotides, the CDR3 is TGCAGCGTCAATCCCGGGACTAGCGGGAGGTACTCCTACAATGAGCAGTTCTTC. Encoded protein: CSVNPGTSGRYSYNEQFF.

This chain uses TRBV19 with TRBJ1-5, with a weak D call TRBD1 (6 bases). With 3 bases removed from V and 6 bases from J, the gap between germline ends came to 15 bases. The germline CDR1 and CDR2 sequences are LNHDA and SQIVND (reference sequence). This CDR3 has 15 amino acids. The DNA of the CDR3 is TGTGCCAGTAGTATCGCACAGGGCCGGGGTCAGCCCCAGCATTTT. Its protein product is CASSIAQGRGQPQHF.

CDR3 residues: CASSTGTGYEQYF. CDR3 nucleotide sequence: TGTGCCAGCAGCACCGGGACAGGCTACGAGCAGTACTTC. The V gene is TRBV11-2, the J gene TRBJ2-7; TRBD1 agrees at 8 bases. After removal of 5 bases from V and 3 bases from J, the junction contained 3 bases not matched to a gene. This CDR3 comprises 13 residues. Per the germline V gene, CDR1 is SGHAT and CDR2 is FQNNGV. Full variable domain (remainder filled in from reference TRBV11-2 and TRBJ2-7): EAGVAQSPRYKIIEKRQSVAFWCNPISGHATLYWYQQILGQGPKLLIQFQNNGVVDDSQLPKDRFSAERLKGVDSTLKIQPAKLEDSAVYLCASSTGTGYEQYFGPGTRLTVT.

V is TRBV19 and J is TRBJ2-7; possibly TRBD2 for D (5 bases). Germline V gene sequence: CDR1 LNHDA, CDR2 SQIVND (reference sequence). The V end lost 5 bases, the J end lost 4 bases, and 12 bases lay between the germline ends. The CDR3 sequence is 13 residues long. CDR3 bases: TGTGCCAGTAGTGGTGGGAGAATGTACGAGCAGTACTTC. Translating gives CASSGGRMYEQYF.

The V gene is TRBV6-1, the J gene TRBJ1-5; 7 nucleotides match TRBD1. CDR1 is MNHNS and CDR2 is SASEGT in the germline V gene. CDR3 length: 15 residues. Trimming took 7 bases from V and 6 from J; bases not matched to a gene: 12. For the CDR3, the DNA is TGTGCCAGCAACCGGGGGCAGGGGGAGAGTCAGCCCCAGCATTTT. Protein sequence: CASNRGQGESQPQHF.

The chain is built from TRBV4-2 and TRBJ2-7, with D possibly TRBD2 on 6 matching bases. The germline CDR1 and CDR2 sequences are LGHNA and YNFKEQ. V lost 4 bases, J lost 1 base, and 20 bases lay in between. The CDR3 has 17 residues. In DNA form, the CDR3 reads TGTGCCAGCAGCCTCCGAATGACCAGCGGGCGTTCCTACGAGCAGTACTTC. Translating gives CASSLRMTSGRSYEQYF.

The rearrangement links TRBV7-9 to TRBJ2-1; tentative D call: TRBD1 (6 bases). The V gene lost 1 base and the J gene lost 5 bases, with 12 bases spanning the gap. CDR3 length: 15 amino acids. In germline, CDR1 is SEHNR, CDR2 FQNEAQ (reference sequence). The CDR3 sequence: CASSLVWDTHNEQFF. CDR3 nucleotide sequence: TGTGCCAGCAGCTTAGTTTGGGACACTCACAATGAGCAGTTCTTC.

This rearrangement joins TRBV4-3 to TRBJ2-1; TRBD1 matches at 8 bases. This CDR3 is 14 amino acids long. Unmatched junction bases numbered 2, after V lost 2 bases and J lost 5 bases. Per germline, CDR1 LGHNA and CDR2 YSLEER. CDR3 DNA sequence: TGCGCCAGCAGCCAATCGACAGGGGACAATGAGCAGTTCTTC. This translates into CASSQSTGDNEQFF.

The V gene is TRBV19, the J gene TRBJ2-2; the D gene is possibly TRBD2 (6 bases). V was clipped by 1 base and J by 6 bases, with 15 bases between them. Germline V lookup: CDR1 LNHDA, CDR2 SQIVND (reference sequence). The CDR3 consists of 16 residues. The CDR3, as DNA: TGTGCCAGTAGTATAGGCCTAGCGTTGGTCCCCGGGGAGCTGTTTTTT. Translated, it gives CASSIGLALVPGELFF.

For the CDR3, the DNA is TGTGCCAGCAGCGTAGAAGCGGGAGACTACAATGAGCAGTTCTTC. Amino acids: CASSVEAGDYNEQFF. The chain uses TRBV9 and TRBJ2-1; 8 bases agree with TRBD2. This CDR3 spans 15 amino acids. Per germline, CDR1 SGDLS and CDR2 YYNGEE. V shed 0 bases and J 3 bases; nucleotides not matched to a gene: 2.

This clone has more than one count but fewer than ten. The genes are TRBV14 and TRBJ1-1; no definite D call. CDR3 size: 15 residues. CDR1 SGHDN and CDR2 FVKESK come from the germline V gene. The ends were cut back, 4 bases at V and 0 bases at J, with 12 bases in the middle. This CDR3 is CASSPIQIMNTEAFF. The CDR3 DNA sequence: TGTGCCAGCAGCCCAATTCAGATTATGAACACTGAAGCTTTCTTT.

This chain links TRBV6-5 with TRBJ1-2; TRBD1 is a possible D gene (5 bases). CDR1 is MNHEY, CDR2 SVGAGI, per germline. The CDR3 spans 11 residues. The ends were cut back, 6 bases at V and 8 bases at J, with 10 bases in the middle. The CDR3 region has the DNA TGTGCCAGCAGGGTGCGGGGGGGCTACACCTTC. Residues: CASRVRGGYTF.

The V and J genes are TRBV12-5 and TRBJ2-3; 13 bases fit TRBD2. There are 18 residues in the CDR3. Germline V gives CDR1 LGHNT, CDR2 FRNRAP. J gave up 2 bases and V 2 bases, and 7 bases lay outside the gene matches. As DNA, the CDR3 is TGTGCTAGTGGTTTGACCCAACTAGCGGGAGGGTACACAGATACGCAGTATTTT. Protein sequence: CASGLTQLAGGYTDTQYF.

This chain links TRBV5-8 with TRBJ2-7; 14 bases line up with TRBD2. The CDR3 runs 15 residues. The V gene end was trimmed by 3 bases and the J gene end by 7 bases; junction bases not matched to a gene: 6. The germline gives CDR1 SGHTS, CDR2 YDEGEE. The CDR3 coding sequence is TGTGCCAGCAGCTGGGGACTAGCGGGAGTCGATGAGCAGTACTTC. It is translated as CASSWGLAGVDEQYF.

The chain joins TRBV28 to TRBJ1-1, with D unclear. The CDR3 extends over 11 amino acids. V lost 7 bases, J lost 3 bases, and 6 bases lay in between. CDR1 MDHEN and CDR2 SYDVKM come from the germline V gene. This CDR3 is CASILYTEAFF. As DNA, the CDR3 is TGTGCCAGCATCTTGTACACTGAAGCTTTCTTT.

CDR3 in amino acids: CASSLEQPRDIQYF. CDR3 in DNA: TGTGCCAGCAGCTTAGAACAGCCGAGGGACATTCAGTACTTC. The genes are TRBV11-2 and TRBJ2-4, with a weak D call TRBD2 (5 bases). Germline lookup yields CDR1 SGHAT and CDR2 FQNNGV. The CDR3 has 14 amino acids. Trimming shortened V by 0 bases and J by 8 bases, and 11 bases separated the two germline ends.

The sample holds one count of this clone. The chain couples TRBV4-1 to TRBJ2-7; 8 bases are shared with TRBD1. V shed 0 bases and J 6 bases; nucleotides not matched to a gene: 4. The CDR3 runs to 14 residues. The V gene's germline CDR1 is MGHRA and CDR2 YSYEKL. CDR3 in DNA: TGCGCCAGCAGCCAAGAAGGCAGGGGGCTCGAGCAGTACTTC. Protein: CASSQEGRGLEQYF.

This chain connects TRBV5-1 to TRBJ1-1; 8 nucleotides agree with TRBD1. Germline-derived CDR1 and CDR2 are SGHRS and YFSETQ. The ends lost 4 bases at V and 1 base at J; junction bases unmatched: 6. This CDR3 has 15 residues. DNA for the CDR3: TGCGCCAGCAGCCCGCGGACAGGGACGAACACTGAAGCTTTCTTT. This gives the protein CASSPRTGTNTEAFF.

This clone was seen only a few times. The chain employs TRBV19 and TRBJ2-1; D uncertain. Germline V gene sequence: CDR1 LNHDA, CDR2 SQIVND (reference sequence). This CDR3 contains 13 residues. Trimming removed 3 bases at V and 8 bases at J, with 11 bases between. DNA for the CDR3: TGTGCCAGTAGTATCTCGAAGTCGGATGAGCAGTTCTTC. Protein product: CASSISKSDEQFF.

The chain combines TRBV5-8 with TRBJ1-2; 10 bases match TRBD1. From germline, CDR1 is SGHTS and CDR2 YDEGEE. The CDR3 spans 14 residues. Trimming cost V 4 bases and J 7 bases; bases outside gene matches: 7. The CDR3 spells CASSLGQGFLGYTF. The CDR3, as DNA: TGTGCCAGCAGCCTGGGACAGGGGTTTCTTGGCTACACCTTC.

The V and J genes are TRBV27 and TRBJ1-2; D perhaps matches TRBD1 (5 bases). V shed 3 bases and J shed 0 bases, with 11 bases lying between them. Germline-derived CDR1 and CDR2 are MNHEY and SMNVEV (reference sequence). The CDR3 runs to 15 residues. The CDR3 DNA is TGTGCCAGCAGTTTTCGCAGGGCTTCTAACTATGGCTACACCTTC. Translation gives CASSFRRASNYGYTF.

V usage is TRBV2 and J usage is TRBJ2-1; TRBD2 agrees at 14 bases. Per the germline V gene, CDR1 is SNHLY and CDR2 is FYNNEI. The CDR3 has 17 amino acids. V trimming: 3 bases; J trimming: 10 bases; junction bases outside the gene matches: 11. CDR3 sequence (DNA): TGTGCCAGCAGTGAGCAGGCTCGACTAGCGGGAGGGTGGGAGCAGTTCTTC. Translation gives CASSEQARLAGGWEQFF.